The TCR beta chain described here comes from a study of T cell changes during pregnancy in multiple sclerosis (dated by TCRdb to the late 2010s). Some background on the complete study: In women with multiple sclerosis, the researchers looked at how the T cell repertoire shifted as pregnancy progressed.

Points on this clone: Its antigen remains undetermined. Base qualities are not at hand, and no much larger clone is one base apart.

The receptor library was made with the immunoSEQ multiplex PCR assay. What TCRdb holds here is the immuneACCESS table cut down to in-frame rearrangements. Part of the clones is not present; checked against another copy, under half of the missing clones reflect an unresolved V gene, and the others are unexplained. A total of tens of thousands of clones appear in this sample, roughly nine tenths of them only once. Of the sample, 9.5% falls within the top ten clones. V is trimmed back by 7 bases and J by 3 bases, and the junction contains 8 bases that no gene match accounts for. For CDR1 and CDR2, the germline V gene (reference sequence) lists MNHNY and SVGAGI. Measured from the cysteine to the phenylalanine, the CDR3 is 14 residues long. Left in the record is the CDR3 DNA by itself, 42 bases read in frame from the first base.

The chain couples TRBV6-6 to TRBJ2-7; TRBD2 lines up with 8 middle nucleotides. This specimen was peripheral blood, taken after pregnancy. The receptor comes from a female donor in good health, enrolled as a control in a pregnancy study. The DNA sequence is as follows: TGTGCCAGCACCCCGGGGGGGGCCCACTACGAGCAGTACTTC. Its translation reads: CASTPGGAHYEQYF.